The T cell receptor beta chain described here comes from a study of cytomegalovirus exposure and HLA in healthy donors. PCR employed 60 Vbeta and 13 Jbeta primers. Clones were sequenced by immunoSEQ multiplex PCR, and TCRdb holds only the in-frame ones, with some missing. The repertoire holds around 230,000 clones, with around 80% as singletons. Study outcomes and limitations: Further analysis, carried out later, found HLA-associated TCR beta chains more clonally expanded than equally common other chains.

To note about this clone: Its specificity is unknown.

Trimming removed 0 bases from V and 3 bases from J, with 15 bases in between. The CDR3 contains 16 residues. Germline-derived CDR1 and CDR2 are SGHNT and YENEEA. The sequencing input was PBMCs. This sequence originates from a boy aged 5-17 years in good health and CMV-seronegative. This chain links TRBV11-3 with TRBJ2-7; weak D call: TRBD1 (6 bases). This CDR3 is CASSLDFDRRVYEQYF. As DNA, the CDR3 is TGTGCCAGCAGCTTAGATTTTGACAGGCGGGTCTACGAGCAGTACTTC.